The TCR beta chain described here comes from a study of cytomegalovirus exposure and HLA in healthy donors (dated by TCRdb to 2016 to 2017). As for the study more broadly: An earlier analysis of roughly 630 of the donors reported 276 Gb of sequence data and around 120 million unique TCR beta sequences from about 179 million T cells. An early release that covered 500 to 800 HLA-typed donors contained around 300 gigabases of sequencing data and 70 million to 100 million unique TCR sequences. The genetic ancestry cluster associated with self-reported Caucasian donors included roughly four fifths of the roughly 400 genotyped donors. The study aimed to test whether cataloging public T cell receptors could reveal signatures of past pathogen exposure. The study profiled the T cell repertoires of approximately 700 subjects by immunosequencing and related them to cytomegalovirus serostatus. In addition to the first cohort of several hundred subjects, a separate validation cohort of over 90 different subjects was used. The study combined high-throughput TCR immunosequencing, statistical association of individual TCRs with disease status, and machine learning to predict cytomegalovirus infection status. To study patterns of TCR occurrence, a later analysis re-analyzed previously published TCR beta repertoires from around 700 donors and added high-resolution HLA genotyping. Rather than drawing on any new phenotypic data, the later analysis identified candidate immune exposures from TCR beta sequences and the way those sequences occurred across donors. In an earlier analysis of a few hundred of the donors, high-throughput TCR beta sequencing was used to judge whether each TCR beta V gene segment behaved as functional or pseudogenic. Alongside the repertoire data, information on donor age, sex, ethnicity and CMV serostatus was compiled. A later genetic analysis took genome-wide SNP genotypes for about 55% of the 666 donors and used that subset as a discovery cohort. Every repertoire in the discovery cohort had been generated on one and the same sequencing platform. Both class I and class II loci were covered by HLA typing, at four-digit resolution. The number of donors typed differed by locus, with 629-630 for A, B, C, DRB1 and DQB1, roughly 550 for DQA1, nearly 610 for DPA1, and around 460 for DPB1. A handful of DR-DQ haplotypes were handled as single units for association and clustering because linkage in the cohort was strong. Across some 400 genotyped donors of the cohort, an average of approximately 200,000 unique TCR beta nucleotide sequences per donor were sequenced, and roughly a sixth of those sequences were non-productive. The paper as a whole reports these results and caveats: When HLA alleles, especially DR and DQ, strongly co-occurred, attributing TCR associations to individual alleles was difficult. A later genetic analysis reported fewer N-insertions in productive TCRs among donors in an Asian-associated ancestry cluster than the approximately 700-donor mean. Three of the identified cytomegalovirus-associated TCR beta chains were confirmed in vitro to be specific for cytomegalovirus antigens. Because HLA typing was unavailable for some donors at each locus, only the typed subset was used in association tests. In the study, around 160 TCR beta chains were listed as associated with cytomegalovirus. In a later analysis, TCR association rates were found to vary across HLA loci, with the most associated TCRs seen for DRB1 alleles and the fewest for HLA-C alleles. In an earlier analysis of about 540 of the donors, most TCR beta V segments were observed in productive rearrangements about 87% or about 30% of the time, broadly matching IMGT annotations. Linkage disequilibrium might explain the correlated functional status among segregating V segments, but an unknown experimental factor could not be excluded. A later genetic analysis associated a missense DCLRE1C variant with V-gene and J-gene trimming of TCR beta chains, and an independent cohort replicated the association. Presence/absence analyses assumed roughly uniform sequencing depth across donors, an assumption that may not hold. A group of highly shared sequence variants was considered likely to be a technical artifact of the sequencing pipeline. This cohort had only TCR beta chains sequenced, and the lack of alpha or paired-chain data limited which features could be detected. According to the authors, the approach could potentially be generalized to other disease states and immunological phenotypes. A later analysis found that most CMV-associated TCR beta chains appeared HLA-restricted, with HLA associations seemingly driven largely by CMV exposure. Some IMGT-functional V segments, including TRBV6-2 and TRBV6-3, could not be distinguished by the 87-base-pair reads and were therefore excluded. Immune exposure information for the cohort was limited to CMV serostatus. Cytomegalovirus status was reported to be diagnosed by the classifier with high specificity and sensitivity in both the original and validation cohorts. According to a later analysis, parvovirus B19, influenza, CMV and Epstein-Barr virus appeared linked to several top co-occurrence clusters. In a later analysis, about 16,000 TCR beta sequences were associated with specific HLA alleles at a false discovery rate of 0.05. In a later analysis, HLA-associated TCR beta chains showed more clonal expansion and lower generation probabilities than non-associated chains that were equally common. A further reported finding was that TCR beta sequences accurately predicted the HLA-A and HLA-B alleles for most subjects in the first cohort. Across donors, most TCR sequences were observed very rarely, whereas some public TCRs were present in many individuals. Because counts were too low, 15 to 20 rarely observed V segments, including chromosome 9 orphons, were excluded from the earlier analysis of under 650 of the donors.

The cohort consisted of 600 or so healthy bone marrow donors. Cohort members were all nominally healthy when sampled, although unrecorded immune exposures were likely present. The donor tested CMV seropositive and was one of the 289 seropositive cohort members. Each donor provided a peripheral blood sample, and peripheral blood mononuclear cells were used for TCR beta sequencing. Genomic DNA was extracted from the blood cell samples with the Qiagen DNeasy Blood Extraction Kit. Cut back by 2 bases and 4 bases, the V and J ends lie 13 bases apart. CDR1 and CDR2 are read off the germline V gene (reference sequence) as SEHNR and FQNEAQ. From the cysteine through the phenylalanine, the CDR3 covers 15 amino acids. The retained sequence is limited to the CDR3, 45 bases, with the frame set at the first base. The method was the immunoSEQ multiplex PCR assay. The multiplex PCR relied on a mix of 60 forward primers for TCR Vbeta segments and 13 reverse primers for TCR Jbeta segments. Amplification of the CDR3 region of rearranged TCR beta genes was performed with a multiplex PCR assay on genomic DNA. On the Illumina HiSeq System, the amplified TCR beta libraries were sequenced as 87-base-pair reads. The authors processed their data as follows. In a later analysis, roughly 80 million unique TCR beta chains were counted across the approximately 670 repertoires, and approximately 9.9 million of these chains were shared by at least two donors. A nearest-neighbor algorithm error-corrected the raw reads and collapsed the reads into unique sequences, merging closely related sequences to remove PCR and sequencing errors. Alignment of CDR3 sequences to IMGT reference sequences was used to assign V, D and J gene segments. For a sequence to be retained, a match of at least six nucleotides was required to both a V gene segment and a J gene segment. Rearrangements were classified as productive when the CDR3 lacked stop codons and remained in frame with V and J, and all other rearrangements were classified as non-productive. Following IMGT convention, CDR3 was defined as the stretch from the second conserved V-encoded cysteine up to the conserved J-encoded phenylalanine. In an earlier analysis of more than 550 of the donors, sequences lacking an unambiguous match to a single V gene segment were excluded. In an earlier analysis of 587 of the donors, V segments were called functional above 56.7% productive rearrangements and were called segregating when the between-donor standard deviation exceeded 5%. To diagnose cytomegalovirus status from the catalog of TCR beta chain sequences, a statistical classification framework was built. In a later analysis, V and J genes were assigned by comparing TCR nucleotide sequences against IMGT/GENE-DB human TR gene sequences. Using the TCRdist pipeline, a later analysis assigned CDR3 sequences along with most-parsimonious VDJ recombination scenarios. A later analysis defined each TCR beta chain by its CDR3 amino acid sequence plus V-gene family, and excluded reads lacking a unique V-gene family. A later analysis removed 550 to 700 highly shared, low-generation-probability nucleotide sequences to deal with suspected cross-contamination and a sequencing artifact. In a later analysis, a clonal expansion index for each public chain was calculated from normalized within-repertoire ranks of inferred template counts. In a later analysis, generation probabilities were computed using a VDJ recombination model fitted to out-of-frame rearrangements, and the results were checked against IGoR. Hypergeometric tests were used in a later analysis to score TCR-TCR, TCR-HLA and TCR-CMV co-occurrence, with a repertoire-size bias correction applied to the TCR pairs. False discovery rates were estimated in a later analysis by permuting HLA or CMV assignments 20 times. In a later analysis, co-occurring TCRs were grouped using DBSCAN, and TCRdist sequence similarity was added for clustering within HLA-allele-positive subsets. Repertoires with fewer than 30,000 or more than 120,000 public chains, plus five repertoires with anomalous nucleotide sharing, were excluded from co-occurrence clustering. Sourced from immuneACCESS, this table was stored by TCRdb with only in-frame sequences that have V and J called. A share of the clones is absent; for the studies checked, an unresolved V gene accounts for under half, and the remainder has no known explanation. Clone size and V and J calls were adopted from that table, with D and trimming inferred from the DNA. This sample gives more than 140,000 clones in total; 64% of them show up just once. The top ten hold 3% of the sample.

The sample holds a few counts of this clone. The antigen it binds to is not known. There are no base qualities to consult, and no much larger clone falls within one base. This specimen includes other DNA sequences encoding the same CDR3. The TCR sequence derives from a woman aged 25 to 39 in good health and CMV-seropositive. Sequences were obtained from PBMCs. Rearrangement joined TRBV7-9 to TRBJ2-3; tentative D gene TRBD2, with 5 bases matching. CDR3 sequence: CASSLPRGPADTQYF. The sequence in DNA is TGTGCCAGCAGCTTACCACGAGGGCCAGCAGATACGCAGTATTTT.